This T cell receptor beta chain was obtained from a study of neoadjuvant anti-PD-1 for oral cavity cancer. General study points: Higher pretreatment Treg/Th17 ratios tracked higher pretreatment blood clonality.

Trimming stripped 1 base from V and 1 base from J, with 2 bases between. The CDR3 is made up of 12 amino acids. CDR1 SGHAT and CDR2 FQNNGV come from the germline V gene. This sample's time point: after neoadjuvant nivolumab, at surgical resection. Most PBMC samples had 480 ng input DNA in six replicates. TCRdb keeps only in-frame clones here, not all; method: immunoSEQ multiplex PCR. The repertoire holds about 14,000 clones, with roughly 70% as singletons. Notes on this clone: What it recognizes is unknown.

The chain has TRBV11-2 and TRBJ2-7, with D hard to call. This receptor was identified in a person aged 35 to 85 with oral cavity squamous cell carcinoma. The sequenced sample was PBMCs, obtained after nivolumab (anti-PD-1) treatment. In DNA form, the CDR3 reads TGTGCCAGCAGCTTAGGATCCTACGAGCAGTACTTC. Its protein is CASSLGSYEQYF.